Described below is a single T cell receptor (beta chain) sequence and its context. The CDR3 runs 12 residues. V was pared by 4 bases and J by 3 bases, with 7 bases between. CDR1 is LGHDT, CDR2 YNNKEL, per germline (reference sequence). The record originates from a study of blood T cell repertoires in COVID-19. Study-wide context: Specimens from acute and convalescent COVID-19 originated in the United States, Italy and Spain. PBMCs, B-cell-depleted T cells, or T cells were the source of the cDNA or gDNA that made up the material.

In the original processing: Reference gene primer amplification gave nucleated cell count estimates. Assay: immunoSEQ multiplex PCR; the TCRdb copy retains only in-frame clones and omits some. That table supplies the V and J calls and clone size; D and trimming were determined from the DNA. The table includes approximately 170,000 clones, 85% to 90% detected once. V and J are TRBV3-1 (or the pseudogene TRBV3-2) and TRBJ2-7; possible D gene TRBD2, 5 bases. The receptor comes from a woman aged 70-85 years with acute or convalescent COVID-19. The sample was peripheral blood. This chain's CDR3 is CASSPGNYEQYF. In DNA form, the CDR3 reads TGTGCCAGCAGCCCCGGGAACTACGAGCAGTACTTC.